This TCR beta chain was identified in a study of cytomegalovirus exposure and HLA in healthy donors (dated by TCRdb to about 2017). Background on the whole study: According to an earlier analysis of 550 to 750 of the donors, about 190 million T cells yielded roughly 100 million unique TCR beta sequences and about 300 Gb of sequence data. In the later analysis, no new phenotypic data were used to find candidate immune exposures; instead, reliance was placed on TCR beta sequences and their occurrence across donors. On average, 235,054 unique TCR beta nucleotide sequences were sequenced per donor among fewer than 500 genotyped donors of the cohort, with roughly a sixth of those sequences being non-productive. The study aimed to test whether signatures of past pathogen exposure could be identified by cataloging public T cell receptors. About 5 DR-DQ haplotypes were handled as single units for association and clustering, since linkage in the cohort was strong. The number of typed donors differed by locus: about 620-630 for A, B, C, DRB1 and DQB1; approximately 520 for DQA1; approximately 600 for DPA1; and some 450 for DPB1. Genome-wide SNP genotypes for about 60% of the roughly 700 donors were used in a later genetic analysis, which treated that subset as a discovery cohort. An earlier analysis of some 500 of the donors used high-throughput TCR beta sequencing to judge whether each TCR beta V gene segment behaved as functional or pseudogenic. An early release covering about 600 HLA-typed donors comprised roughly 300 gigabases of sequencing data and 85 million to 100 million unique TCR sequences. In addition to the first cohort of 666 subjects, a separate validation cohort of 120 different subjects was used. A later analysis re-analyzed previously published TCR beta repertoires from 500 to 700 donors and added high-resolution HLA genotyping to study TCR occurrence patterns. Of the 398 genotyped donors, 75% to 85% were placed in the genetic ancestry cluster associated with self-reported Caucasian donors. To predict cytomegalovirus infection status, the study brought together high-throughput TCR immunosequencing, statistical association of individual TCRs with disease status, and machine learning. Using immunosequencing, the study profiled T cell repertoires from 500 to 800 subjects and related those repertoires to cytomegalovirus serostatus. HLA typing covered class I and class II loci at four-digit resolution. Donor age, sex, ethnicity and CMV serostatus were compiled alongside the repertoire data. All discovery cohort repertoires had been generated on a single sequencing platform.

What the research found in general, with its limitations: The study listed over 150 TCR beta chains as associated with cytomegalovirus. The classifier was reported to diagnose cytomegalovirus status with high specificity and sensitivity in both the original and validation cohorts. Compared with the 666-donor mean, donors in an Asian-associated ancestry cluster had fewer N-insertions in productive TCRs, according to a later genetic analysis. Assigning TCR associations to individual alleles was difficult when HLA alleles, especially DR and DQ, strongly co-occurred. In this cohort, only TCR beta chains were sequenced, and detectable features were limited by the absence of alpha or paired-chain data. Around 16 rarely observed V segments, including chromosome 9 orphons, were excluded from the earlier analysis of some 590 of the donors because counts were too low. Most CMV-associated TCR beta chains appeared to be HLA-restricted in a later analysis, and the HLA associations seemed to be driven largely by CMV exposure. Correlated functional status among segregating V segments might be attributable to linkage disequilibrium, but an unknown experimental factor could not be ruled out. Most TCR sequences were seen in very few donors, while some public TCRs were found in many individuals. In a later analysis, HLA-associated TCR beta chains were found to be more clonally expanded and to have lower generation probabilities than equally common non-associated chains. HLA typing was unavailable for some donors at each locus, so association tests used only the typed subset. Several of the top co-occurrence clusters appeared to be linked to parvovirus B19, influenza, CMV and Epstein-Barr virus, according to a later analysis. Broadly in line with IMGT annotations, most TCR beta V segments showed up in productive rearrangements about 87% or about 30% of the time in an earlier analysis of 450 to 600 of the donors. Some IMGT-functional V segments, including TRBV6-2 and TRBV6-3, could not be told apart with the 87-base-pair reads, so those segments were excluded. In vitro tests confirmed that a few of the cytomegalovirus-associated TCR beta chains recognize cytomegalovirus antigens. V-gene and J-gene trimming of TCR beta chains was associated with a missense DCLRE1C variant in a later genetic analysis, and the association was replicated in an independent cohort. At a false discovery rate of 0.05, a later analysis linked some 18,000 TCR beta sequences to specific HLA alleles. In a later analysis, the rate of TCR association differed among HLA loci, with DRB1 alleles having the most associated TCRs and HLA-C alleles having the fewest. CMV serostatus was the only immune exposure information available for the cohort. The authors suggested that the approach could potentially be extended to other disease states and immunological phenotypes. Presence/absence analyses assumed roughly uniform sequencing depth across donors, an assumption that may not hold. A further reported finding was that TCR beta sequences accurately predicted the HLA-A and HLA-B alleles for most subjects in the first cohort. A group of highly shared sequence variants was considered likely to be a technical artifact of the sequencing pipeline.

To prepare the library, the immunoSEQ multiplex PCR assay was applied. For the multiplex PCR, a mixture combining 60 forward primers for TCR Vbeta segments and 13 reverse primers for TCR Jbeta segments was used. The CDR3 region of rearranged TCR beta genes was amplified from genomic DNA with a multiplex PCR assay. The amplified TCR beta libraries were sequenced on the Illumina HiSeq System as 87-base-pair reads. The original methods were these. Across the 600 to 700 repertoires, a later analysis counted tens of millions of unique TCR beta chains, some 11 million of which were shared by at least two donors. A nearest-neighbor algorithm error-corrected the raw reads and collapsed the reads into unique sequences, merging closely related sequences to remove PCR and sequencing errors. To assign V, D and J gene segments, CDR3 sequences were aligned to IMGT reference sequences. For a sequence to be retained, at least a six-nucleotide match to both a V gene segment and a J gene segment was required. Rearrangements were classified as productive when the CDR3 lacked stop codons and remained in frame with V and J, and all other rearrangements were classified as non-productive. CDR3 was defined by IMGT convention, running from the second conserved V-encoded cysteine to the conserved J-encoded phenylalanine. In an earlier analysis of around 640 of the donors, sequences lacking an unambiguous match to a single V gene segment were excluded. An earlier analysis of just under 600 of the donors called V segments functional above 56.7% productive rearrangements and segregating when the between-donor standard deviation exceeded 5%. A statistical classification framework was built to diagnose cytomegalovirus status from the catalog of TCR beta chain sequences. In a later analysis, TCR nucleotide sequences were compared against IMGT/GENE-DB human TR gene sequences so that V and J genes could be assigned. The TCRdist pipeline was used in a later analysis to assign CDR3 sequences and most-parsimonious VDJ recombination scenarios. A later analysis defined each TCR beta chain by its CDR3 amino acid sequence plus V-gene family, and excluded reads lacking a unique V-gene family. A later analysis removed roughly 590 highly shared, low-generation-probability nucleotide sequences to deal with suspected cross-contamination and a sequencing artifact. In a later analysis, a clonal expansion index for each public chain was calculated from normalized within-repertoire ranks of inferred template counts. In a later analysis, generation probabilities were computed using a VDJ recombination model fitted to out-of-frame rearrangements, and the results were checked against IGoR. Hypergeometric tests were used in a later analysis to score TCR-TCR, TCR-HLA and TCR-CMV co-occurrence, with a repertoire-size bias correction applied to the TCR pairs. In a later analysis, false discovery rates were estimated by permuting HLA or CMV assignments 20 times. In a later analysis, co-occurring TCRs were grouped with DBSCAN, and TCRdist sequence similarity was added when clustering was performed within HLA-allele-positive subsets. Repertoires with fewer than 30,000 or more than 120,000 public chains, plus five repertoires with anomalous nucleotide sharing, were excluded from co-occurrence clustering. Here the immuneACCESS table is served through TCRdb, limited to in-frame sequences with V and J called. Missing clones are a known gap in these copies; in checked studies unresolved V genes cover under half, and the rest lacks a known reason. The V and J calls and the clone size are those of that table, but D and trimming were determined from the DNA. Here the sample has just under 95,000 clones; just under 85% occur a single time. Clones ranked in the top ten supply 4.5% to 7% of the sample.

The cohort consisted of hundreds of healthy bone marrow donors. All cohort members were sampled while nominally healthy, although unrecorded immune exposures were likely present. The donor was CMV seropositive and was included in the group of 300 or so seropositive cohort members. Every donor gave a peripheral blood sample, and the peripheral blood mononuclear cells from that sample were used for TCR beta sequencing. The Qiagen DNeasy Blood Extraction Kit was used to extract genomic DNA from the blood cell samples. In regard to this clone: There is no known antigen for this receptor. Qualities for individual bases were not recorded, and no much larger clone is one base off.

The germline V gene (reference sequence) gives CDR1 as LNHDA and CDR2 as SQIVND. The CDR3 runs 14 amino acids, cysteine and phenylalanine included. The only DNA kept is the CDR3, 42 bases in frame from the first base. From V the trimming removes 5 bases and from J it removes 1 base, while the gene matches leave 2 bases of the junction unaccounted for. The TCR originated in a woman aged 18-35 years in good health and CMV-seropositive. The source material was PBMCs. The rearranged chain carries TRBV19 and TRBJ2-7; a stretch of 10 junction bases matches TRBD2. The DNA sequence reads TGTGCCAGTAGTCTACTAGCGGGGTCCTACGAGCAGTACTTC. The translation is CASSLLAGSYEQYF. Outside the CDR3, residues come from the reference TRBV19 and TRBJ2-7 proteins, so the full variable domain is: DGGITQSPKYLFRKEGQNVTLSCEQNLNHDAMYWYRQDPGQGLRLIYYSQIVNDFQKGDIAEGYSVSREKKESFPLTVTSAQKNPTAFYLCASSLLAGSYEQYFGPGTRLTVT.